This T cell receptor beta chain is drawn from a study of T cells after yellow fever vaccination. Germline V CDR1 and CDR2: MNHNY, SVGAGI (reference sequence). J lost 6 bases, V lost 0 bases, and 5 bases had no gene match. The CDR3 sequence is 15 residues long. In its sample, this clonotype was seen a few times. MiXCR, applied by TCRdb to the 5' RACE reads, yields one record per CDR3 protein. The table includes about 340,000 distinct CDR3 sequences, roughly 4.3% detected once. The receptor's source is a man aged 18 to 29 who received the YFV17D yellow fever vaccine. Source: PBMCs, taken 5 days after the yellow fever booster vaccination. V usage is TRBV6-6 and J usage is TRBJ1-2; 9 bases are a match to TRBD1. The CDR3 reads CASSYSPDRGNGYTF. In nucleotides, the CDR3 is TGTGCCAGCAGTTACTCCCCGGACAGGGGCAATGGCTACACCTTC.